This TCR beta chain was retrieved from a study of blood T cell repertoires in COVID-19. About the study: The study drew acute and convalescent COVID-19 samples from the United States, Italy and Spain. Sources were T cells, B-cell-depleted T cells, or PBMCs; the material itself was cDNA or gDNA.

There are 15 residues in the CDR3. V lost 2 bases to trimming and J lost 3 bases, with 11 bases between them. In germline, CDR1 is SGHVS, CDR2 FNYEAQ. Original analysis: Reference gene primer amplification yielded estimated nucleated cell counts. Produced via immunoSEQ multiplex PCR; TCRdb's table is partial and in-frame only. V and J calls and clone size come straight from that table; D and trimming were deduced from the DNA. Counted here are 35,000 to 50,000 clones, roughly 84% occurring once; the ten biggest clones make up roughly 15%. Sample: peripheral blood. This receptor was obtained from a man over 45 with active or convalescent COVID-19. The chain combines TRBV7-6 with TRBJ1-3; D is undetermined. The CDR3 loop reads CASSLQAAGGNTIYF. Here the CDR3 DNA reads TGTGCCAGCAGCTTACAGGCGGCGGGTGGAAACACCATATATTTT.